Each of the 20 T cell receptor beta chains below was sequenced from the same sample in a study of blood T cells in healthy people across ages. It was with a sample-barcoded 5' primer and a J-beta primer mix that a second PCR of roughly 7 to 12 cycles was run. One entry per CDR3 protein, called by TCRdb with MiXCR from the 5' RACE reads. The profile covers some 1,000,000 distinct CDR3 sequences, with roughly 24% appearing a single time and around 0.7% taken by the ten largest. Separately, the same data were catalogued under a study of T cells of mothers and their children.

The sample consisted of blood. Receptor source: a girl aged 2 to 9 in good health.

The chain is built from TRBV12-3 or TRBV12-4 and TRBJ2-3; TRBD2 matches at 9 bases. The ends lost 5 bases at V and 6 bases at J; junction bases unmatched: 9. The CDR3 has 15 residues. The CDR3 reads CASSTLISGGDTQYF. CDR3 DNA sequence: TGTGCCAGCAGTACCCTGATTAGCGGGGGTGATACGCAGTATTTT.

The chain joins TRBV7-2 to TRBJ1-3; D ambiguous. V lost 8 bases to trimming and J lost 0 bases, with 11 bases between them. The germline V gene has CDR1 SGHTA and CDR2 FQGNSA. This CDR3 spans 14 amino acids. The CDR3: CASGRPSSGNTIYF. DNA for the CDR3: TGTGCCAGCGGGAGGCCTTCCTCTGGAAACACCATATATTTT.

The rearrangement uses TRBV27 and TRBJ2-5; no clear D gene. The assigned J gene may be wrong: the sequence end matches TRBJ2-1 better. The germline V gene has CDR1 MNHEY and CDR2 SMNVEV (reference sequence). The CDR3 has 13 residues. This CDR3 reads CASSFHSRDEQFF. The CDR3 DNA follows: TGTGCCAGCAGTTTCCACTCTCGCGATGAGCAGTTCTTC.

The DNA of the CDR3 is TGTGCTAGTGGTTTGCCGACGACAGGGCCAGATACGCAGTATTTT. It encodes CASGLPTTGPDTQYF. This chain uses TRBV12-5 with TRBJ2-3; TRBD1 aligns across 7 bases. The germline V gene encodes CDR1 LGHNT and CDR2 FRNRAP. Trimming cost V 2 bases and J 4 bases; bases outside gene matches: 6. The length of the CDR3 is 15 residues.

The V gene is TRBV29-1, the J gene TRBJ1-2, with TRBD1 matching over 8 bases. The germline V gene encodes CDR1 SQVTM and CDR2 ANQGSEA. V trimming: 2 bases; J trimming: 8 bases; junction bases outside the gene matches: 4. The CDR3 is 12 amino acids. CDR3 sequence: CSVESDREGYTF. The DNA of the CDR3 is TGCAGCGTTGAATCGGACAGGGAGGGCTACACCTTC.

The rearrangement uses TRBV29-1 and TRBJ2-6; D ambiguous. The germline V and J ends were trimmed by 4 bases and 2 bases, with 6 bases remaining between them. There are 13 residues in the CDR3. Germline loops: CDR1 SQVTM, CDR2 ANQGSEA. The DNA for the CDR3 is TGCAGCGTTGTCTGGGCTGGGGCCAACGTCCTGACTTTC. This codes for CSVVWAGANVLTF.

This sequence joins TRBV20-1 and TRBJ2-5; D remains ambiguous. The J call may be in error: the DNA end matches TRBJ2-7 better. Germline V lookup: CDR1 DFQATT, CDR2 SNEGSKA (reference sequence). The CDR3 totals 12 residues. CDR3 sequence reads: CSASRWEDEQYF. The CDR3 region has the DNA TGCAGTGCTAGTCGCTGGGAAGACGAGCAGTACTTC.

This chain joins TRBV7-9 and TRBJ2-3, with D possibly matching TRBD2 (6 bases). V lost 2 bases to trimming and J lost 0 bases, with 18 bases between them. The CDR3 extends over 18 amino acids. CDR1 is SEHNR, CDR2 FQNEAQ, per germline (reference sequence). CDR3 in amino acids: CASSLSLSGRSSTDTQYF. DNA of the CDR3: TGTGCCAGCAGCTTATCTCTATCTGGGAGGTCTAGCACAGATACGCAGTATTTT. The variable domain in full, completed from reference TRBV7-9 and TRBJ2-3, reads DTGVSQNPRHKITKRGQNVTFRCDPISEHNRLYWYRQTLGQGPEFLTYFQNEAQLEKSRLLSDRFSAERPKGSFSTLEIQRTEQGDSAMYLCASSLSLSGRSSTDTQYFGPGTRLTVL.

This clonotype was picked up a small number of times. The CDR3 bases are TGTGCCATCAGTGAGGTAATCATTACAGGGCCGAATGAAAAACTGTTTTTT. It encodes CAISEVIITGPNEKLFF. This chain uses TRBV10-3 with TRBJ1-4; tentatively, D is TRBD1 (6 bases). The V end lost 2 bases, the J end lost 5 bases, and 18 bases lay between the germline ends. The CDR3 runs 17 residues. CDR1 and CDR2 (germline): ENHRY, SYGVKD.

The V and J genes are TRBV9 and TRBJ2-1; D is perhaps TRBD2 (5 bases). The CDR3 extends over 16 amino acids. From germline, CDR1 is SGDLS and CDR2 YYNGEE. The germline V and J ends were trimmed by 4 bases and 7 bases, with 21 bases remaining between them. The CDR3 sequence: CASSSSHGQTGNEQFF. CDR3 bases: TGTGCCAGCAGCTCTAGCCATGGCCAAACGGGGAATGAGCAGTTCTTC.

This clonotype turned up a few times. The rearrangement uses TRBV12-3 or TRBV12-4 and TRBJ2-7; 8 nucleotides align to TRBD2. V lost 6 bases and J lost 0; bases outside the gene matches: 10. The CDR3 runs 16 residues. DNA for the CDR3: TGTGCCAGCAGCTCCCCCTCGCTAGCGGGCTCCTACGAGCAGTACTTC. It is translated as CASSSPSLAGSYEQYF.

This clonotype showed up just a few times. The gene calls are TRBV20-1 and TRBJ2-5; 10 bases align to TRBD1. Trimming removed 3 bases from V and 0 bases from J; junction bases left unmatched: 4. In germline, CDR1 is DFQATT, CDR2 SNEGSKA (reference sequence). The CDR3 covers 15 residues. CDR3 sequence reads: CSAREDRGNQETQYF. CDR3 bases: TGCAGTGCTAGGGAGGACAGGGGGAACCAAGAGACCCAGTACTTC.

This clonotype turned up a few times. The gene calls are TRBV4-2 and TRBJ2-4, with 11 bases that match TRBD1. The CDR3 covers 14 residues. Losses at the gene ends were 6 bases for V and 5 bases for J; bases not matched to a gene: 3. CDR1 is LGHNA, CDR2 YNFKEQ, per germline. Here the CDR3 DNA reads TGTGCCAGCAGGCAGGGACAGGGGGAAAACATTCAGTACTTC. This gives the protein CASRQGQGENIQYF.

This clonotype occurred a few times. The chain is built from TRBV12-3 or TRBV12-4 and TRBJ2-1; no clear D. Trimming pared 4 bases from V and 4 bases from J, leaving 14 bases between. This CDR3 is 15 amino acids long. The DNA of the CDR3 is TGTGCCAGCAGTTACATCGGGCCCGATTACAATGAGCAGTTCTTC. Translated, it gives CASSYIGPDYNEQFF.

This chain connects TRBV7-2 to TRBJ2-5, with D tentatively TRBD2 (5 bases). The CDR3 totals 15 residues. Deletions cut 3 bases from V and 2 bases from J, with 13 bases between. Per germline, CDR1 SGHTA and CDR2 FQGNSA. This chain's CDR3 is CASSFSGVVQETQYF. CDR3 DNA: TGTGCCAGCAGCTTTTCCGGGGTCGTTCAAGAGACCCAGTACTTC.

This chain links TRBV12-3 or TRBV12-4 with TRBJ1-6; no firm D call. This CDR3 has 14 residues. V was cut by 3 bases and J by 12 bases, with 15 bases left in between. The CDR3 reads CASSFPGIRGPLHF. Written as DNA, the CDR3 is TGTGCCAGCAGTTTCCCCGGAATTCGGGGACCCCTCCACTTT.

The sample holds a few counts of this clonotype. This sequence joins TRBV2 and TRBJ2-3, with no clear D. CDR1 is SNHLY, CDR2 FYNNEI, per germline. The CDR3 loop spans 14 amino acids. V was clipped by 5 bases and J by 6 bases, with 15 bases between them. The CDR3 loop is CASSTSFQEDTQYF. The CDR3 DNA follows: TGTGCCAGCAGTACAAGCTTCCAGGAGGATACGCAGTATTTT.

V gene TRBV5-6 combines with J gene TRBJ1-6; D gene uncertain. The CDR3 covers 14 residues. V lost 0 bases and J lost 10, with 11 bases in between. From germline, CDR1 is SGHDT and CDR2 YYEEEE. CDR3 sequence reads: CASSLGIPASPLHF. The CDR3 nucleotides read TGTGCCAGCAGCTTGGGCATCCCAGCGTCACCCCTCCACTTT.

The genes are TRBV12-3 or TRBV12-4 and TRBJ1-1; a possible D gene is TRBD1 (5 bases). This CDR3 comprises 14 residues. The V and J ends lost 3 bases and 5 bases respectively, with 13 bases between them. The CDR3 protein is CASSFLGGRTEAFF. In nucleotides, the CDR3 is TGTGCCAGCAGTTTTTTGGGGGGGAGGACTGAAGCTTTCTTT.

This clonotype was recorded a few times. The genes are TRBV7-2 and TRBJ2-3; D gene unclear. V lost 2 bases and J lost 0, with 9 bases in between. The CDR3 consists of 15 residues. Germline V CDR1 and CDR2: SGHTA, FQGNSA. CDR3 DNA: TGTGCCAGCAGCTTAAGGCAGACTAGCACAGATACGCAGTATTTT. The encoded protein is CASSLRQTSTDTQYF.